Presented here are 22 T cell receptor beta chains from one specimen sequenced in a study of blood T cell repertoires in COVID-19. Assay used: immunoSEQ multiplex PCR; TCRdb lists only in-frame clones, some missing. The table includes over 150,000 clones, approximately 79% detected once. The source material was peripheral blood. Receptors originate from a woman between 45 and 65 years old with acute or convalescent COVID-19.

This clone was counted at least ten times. The CDR3 DNA follows: TGTGCCAGCAGTCATGAGACAGGGGTAGGGGAGCAGTACTTC. Translating gives CASSHETGVGEQYF. The J gene is TRBJ2-7, the V gene TRBV6-5; 8 positions agree with TRBD1. V lost 5 bases to trimming and J lost 7 bases; unmatched junction nucleotides: 10. There are 14 residues in the CDR3. Germline lookup yields CDR1 MNHEY and CDR2 SVGAGI.

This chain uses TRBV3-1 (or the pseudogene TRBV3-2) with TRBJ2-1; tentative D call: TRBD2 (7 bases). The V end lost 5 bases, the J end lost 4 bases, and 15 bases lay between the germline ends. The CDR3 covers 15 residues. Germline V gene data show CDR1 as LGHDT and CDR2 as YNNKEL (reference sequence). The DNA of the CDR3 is TGTGCCAGCAGCTTAGTGGGGGGGCTATACAATGAGCAGTTCTTC. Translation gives CASSLVGGLYNEQFF.

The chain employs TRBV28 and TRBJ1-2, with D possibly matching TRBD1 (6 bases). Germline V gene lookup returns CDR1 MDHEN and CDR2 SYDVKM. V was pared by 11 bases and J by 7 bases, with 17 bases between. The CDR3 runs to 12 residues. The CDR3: CALRTGGSGYTF. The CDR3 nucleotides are TGTGCCCTTAGGACGGGGGGCAGTGGCTACACCTTC.

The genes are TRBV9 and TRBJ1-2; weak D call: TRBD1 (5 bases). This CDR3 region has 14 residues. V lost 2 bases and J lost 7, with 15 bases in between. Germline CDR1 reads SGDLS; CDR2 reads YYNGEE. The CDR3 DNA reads TGTGCCAGCAGCGTGACAGATACCTTCGGTGGCTACACCTTC. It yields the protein CASSVTDTFGGYTF.

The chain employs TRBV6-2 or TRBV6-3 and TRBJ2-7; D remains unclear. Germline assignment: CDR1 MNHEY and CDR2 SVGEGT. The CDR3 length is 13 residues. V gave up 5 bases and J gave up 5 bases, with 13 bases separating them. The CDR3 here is CASSPSESNEQYF. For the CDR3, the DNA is TGTGCCAGCAGTCCCTCGGAGAGCAACGAGCAGTACTTC.

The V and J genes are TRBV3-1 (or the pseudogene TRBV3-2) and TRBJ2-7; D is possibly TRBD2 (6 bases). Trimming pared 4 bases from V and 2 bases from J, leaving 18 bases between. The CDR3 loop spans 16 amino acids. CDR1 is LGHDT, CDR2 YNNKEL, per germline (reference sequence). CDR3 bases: TGTGCCAGCAGCCGTAATTCCGGGACTCAGACCTACGAGCAGTACTTC. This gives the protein CASSRNSGTQTYEQYF.

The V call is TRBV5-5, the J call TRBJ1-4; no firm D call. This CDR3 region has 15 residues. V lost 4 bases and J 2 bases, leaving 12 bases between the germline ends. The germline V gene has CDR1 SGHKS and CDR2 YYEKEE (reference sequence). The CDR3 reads CASSSYSSTNEKLFF. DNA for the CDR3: TGTGCCAGCAGCAGCTACAGCTCCACTAATGAAAAACTGTTTTTT.

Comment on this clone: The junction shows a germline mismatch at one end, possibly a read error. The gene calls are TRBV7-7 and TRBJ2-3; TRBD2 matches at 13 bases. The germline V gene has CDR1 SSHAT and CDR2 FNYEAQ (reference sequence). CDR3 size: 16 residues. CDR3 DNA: TGTGCTAGCAGCTCAGGACTAGCGGGGGGCACAGATACGCAGTATTTT. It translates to CASSSGLAGGTDTQYF.

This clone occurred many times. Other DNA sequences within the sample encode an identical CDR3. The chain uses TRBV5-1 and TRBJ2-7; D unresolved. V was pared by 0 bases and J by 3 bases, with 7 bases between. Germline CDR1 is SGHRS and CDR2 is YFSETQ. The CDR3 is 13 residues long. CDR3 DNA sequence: TGCGCCAGCAGCTTGGGGCAGGACTACGAGCAGTACTTC. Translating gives CASSLGQDYEQYF. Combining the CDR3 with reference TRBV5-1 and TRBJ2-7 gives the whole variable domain KAGVTQTPRYLIKTRGQQVTLSCSPISGHRSVSWYQQTPGQGLQFLFEYFSETQRNKGNFPGRFSGRQFSNSRSEMNVSTLELGDSALYLCASSLGQDYEQYFGPGTRLTVT.

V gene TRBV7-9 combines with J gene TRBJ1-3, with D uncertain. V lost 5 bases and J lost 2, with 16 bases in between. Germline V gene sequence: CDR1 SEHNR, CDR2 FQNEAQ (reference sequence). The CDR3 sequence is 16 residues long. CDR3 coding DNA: TGTGCCAGCAGCCCGAACGTACCTATCGCTGGAAACACCATATATTTT. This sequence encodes CASSPNVPIAGNTIYF.

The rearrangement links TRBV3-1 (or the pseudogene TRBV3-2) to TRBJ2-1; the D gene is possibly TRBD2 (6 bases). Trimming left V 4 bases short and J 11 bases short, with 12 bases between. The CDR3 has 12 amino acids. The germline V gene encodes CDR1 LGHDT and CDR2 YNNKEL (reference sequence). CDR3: CASSRRGTQQFF. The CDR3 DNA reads TGTGCCAGCAGCCGCCGGGGGACTCAGCAGTTCTTC.

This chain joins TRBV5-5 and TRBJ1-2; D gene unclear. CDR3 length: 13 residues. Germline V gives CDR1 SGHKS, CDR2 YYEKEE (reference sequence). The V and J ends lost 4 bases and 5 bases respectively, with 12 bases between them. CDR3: CASSPARRYGYTF. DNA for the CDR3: TGTGCCAGCAGCCCGGCCAGGCGATATGGCTACACCTTC.

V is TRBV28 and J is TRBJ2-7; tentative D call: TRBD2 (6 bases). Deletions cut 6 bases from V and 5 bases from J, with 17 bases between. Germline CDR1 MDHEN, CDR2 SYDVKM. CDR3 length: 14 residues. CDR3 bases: TGTGCCAGCAGAGGAGGGACCTCCAGGGACGAGCAGTACTTC. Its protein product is CASRGGTSRDEQYF.

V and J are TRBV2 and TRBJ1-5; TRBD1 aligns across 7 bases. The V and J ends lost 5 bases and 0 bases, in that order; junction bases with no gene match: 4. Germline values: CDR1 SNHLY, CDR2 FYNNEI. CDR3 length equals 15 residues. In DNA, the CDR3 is TGTGCCAGCAGTCCGACAGGGCTTAGCAATCAGCCCCAGCATTTT. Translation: CASSPTGLSNQPQHF.

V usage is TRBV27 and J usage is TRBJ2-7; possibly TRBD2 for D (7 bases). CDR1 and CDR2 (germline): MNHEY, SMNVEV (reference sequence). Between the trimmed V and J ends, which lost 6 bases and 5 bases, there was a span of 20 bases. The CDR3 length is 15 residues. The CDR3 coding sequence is TGTGCCAGCAGCCCCTTTGTAGGGGGGGCGGACGAGCAGTACTTC. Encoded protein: CASSPFVGGADEQYF.

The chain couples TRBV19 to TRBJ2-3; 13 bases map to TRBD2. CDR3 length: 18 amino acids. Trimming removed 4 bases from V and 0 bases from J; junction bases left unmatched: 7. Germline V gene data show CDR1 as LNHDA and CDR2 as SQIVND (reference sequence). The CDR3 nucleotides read TGTGCCAGTAGTACCCGGACTAGCGGGAGAGCTAGCACAGATACGCAGTATTTT. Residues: CASSTRTSGRASTDTQYF. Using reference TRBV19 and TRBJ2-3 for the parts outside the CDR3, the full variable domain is DGGITQSPKYLFRKEGQNVTLSCEQNLNHDAMYWYRQDPGQGLRLIYYSQIVNDFQKGDIAEGYSVSREKKESFPLTVTSAQKNPTAFYLCASSTRTSGRASTDTQYFGPGTRLTVL.

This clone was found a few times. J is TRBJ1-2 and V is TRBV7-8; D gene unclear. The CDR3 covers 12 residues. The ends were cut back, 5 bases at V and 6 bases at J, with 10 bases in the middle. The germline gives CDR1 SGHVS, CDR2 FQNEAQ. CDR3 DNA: TGTGCCAGCAGCCCCTCAGTTGATGGCTACACCTTC. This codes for CASSPSVDGYTF.

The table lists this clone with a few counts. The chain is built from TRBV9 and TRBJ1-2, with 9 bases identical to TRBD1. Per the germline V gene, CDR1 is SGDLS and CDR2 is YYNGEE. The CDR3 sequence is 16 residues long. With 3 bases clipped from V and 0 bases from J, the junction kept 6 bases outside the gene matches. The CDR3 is CASSAQGATANYGYTF. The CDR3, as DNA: TGTGCCAGCAGCGCACAGGGGGCGACGGCTAACTATGGCTACACCTTC.

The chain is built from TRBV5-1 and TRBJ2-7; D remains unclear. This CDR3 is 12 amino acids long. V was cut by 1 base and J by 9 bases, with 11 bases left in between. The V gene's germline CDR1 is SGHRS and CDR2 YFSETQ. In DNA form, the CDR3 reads TGCGCCAGCAGCTTGAATATGCCAGTGCAGTACTTC. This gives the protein CASSLNMPVQYF.

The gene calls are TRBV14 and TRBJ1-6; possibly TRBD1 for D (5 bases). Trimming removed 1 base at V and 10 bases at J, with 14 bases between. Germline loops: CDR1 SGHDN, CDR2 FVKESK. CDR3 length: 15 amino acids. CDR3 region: CASSQAGGLGSPLHF. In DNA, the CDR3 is TGTGCCAGCAGCCAAGCGGGGGGTCTGGGATCACCCCTCCACTTT.

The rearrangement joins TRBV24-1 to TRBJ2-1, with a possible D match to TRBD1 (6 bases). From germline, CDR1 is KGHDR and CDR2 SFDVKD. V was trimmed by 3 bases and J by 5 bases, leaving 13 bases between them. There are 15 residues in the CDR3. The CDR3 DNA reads TGTGCCACCAGTGATCCGGGACACCCTAACAATGAGCAGTTCTTC. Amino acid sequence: CATSDPGHPNNEQFF.

The DNA for the CDR3 is TGTGCCAGCAGCAAAACTTCGAGACGGAGCTCTGGAAACACCATATATTTT. Translating gives CASSKTSRRSSGNTIYF. The chain couples TRBV21-1 to TRBJ1-3. TRBV21-1 is termed a pseudogene. The CDR3 is 17 residues long.